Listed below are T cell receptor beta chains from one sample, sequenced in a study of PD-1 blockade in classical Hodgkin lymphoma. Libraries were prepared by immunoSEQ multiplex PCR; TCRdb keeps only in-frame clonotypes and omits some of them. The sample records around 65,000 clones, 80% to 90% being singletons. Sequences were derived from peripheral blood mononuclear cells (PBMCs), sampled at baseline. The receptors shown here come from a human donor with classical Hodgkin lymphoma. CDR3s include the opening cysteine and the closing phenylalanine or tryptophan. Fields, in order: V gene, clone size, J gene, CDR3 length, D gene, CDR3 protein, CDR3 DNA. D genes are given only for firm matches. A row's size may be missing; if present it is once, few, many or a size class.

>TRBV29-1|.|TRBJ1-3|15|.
CSVSGWGTSGNTIYF
TGCAGCGTCTCCGGATGGGGGACCTCTGGAAACACCATATATTTT
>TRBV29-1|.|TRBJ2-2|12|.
CSVDVGPGELFF
TGCAGCGTTGATGTGGGTCCCGGGGAGCTGTTTTTT
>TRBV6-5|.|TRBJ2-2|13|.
CATGTRNTGELFF
TGTGCCACAGGGACGAGGAACACCGGGGAGCTGTTTTTT
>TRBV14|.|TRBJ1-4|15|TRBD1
CASSPNDRAYEKLFF
TGTGCCAGCAGCCCTAACGACAGGGCATACGAAAAACTGTTTTTT
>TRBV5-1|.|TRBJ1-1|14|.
CASSWWEGVTEAFF
TGCGCCAGCAGCTGGTGGGAGGGAGTTACTGAAGCTTTCTTT
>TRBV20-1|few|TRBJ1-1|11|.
CSASPSFLAFF
TGCAGTGCTTCTCCGTCGTTTCTAGCTTTCTTT
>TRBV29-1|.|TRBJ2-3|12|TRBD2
CSAREGADTQYF
TGCAGCGCCAGGGAGGGAGCAGATACGCAGTATTTT
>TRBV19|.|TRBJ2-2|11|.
CASAEFGELFF
TGTGCCAGTGCCGAATTCGGGGAGCTGTTTTTT
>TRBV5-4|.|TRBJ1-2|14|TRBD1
CASSWGDRDYGYTF
TGTGCCAGCAGCTGGGGGGACAGAGACTATGGCTACACCTTC
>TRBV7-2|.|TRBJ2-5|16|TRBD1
CASSFTIPGQGETQYF
TGTGCCAGCAGCTTCACTATACCGGGACAGGGGGAGACCCAGTACTTC
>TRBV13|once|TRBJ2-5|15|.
CASSLERTAEETQYF
TGTGCCAGCAGCTTAGAAAGGACAGCAGAAGAGACCCAGTACTTC
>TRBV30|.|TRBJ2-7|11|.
CAWSVTNEQYF
TGTGCCTGGAGTGTGACAAATGAGCAGTACTTC
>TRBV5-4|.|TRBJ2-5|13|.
CASSLEAEETQYF
TGTGCCAGCAGCTTGGAAGCGGAAGAGACCCAGTACTTC
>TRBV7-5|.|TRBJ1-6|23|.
CARSFSRGREDSGGINYNSPLHF
TGTGCCAGAAGCTTTAGTAGAGGGAGGGAAGATAGTGGGGGGATTAACTATAATTCACCCCTCCACTTT
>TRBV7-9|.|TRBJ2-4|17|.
CASSRQGGMMAKNIQYF
TGTGCCAGCAGTCGACAGGGAGGGATGATGGCCAAAAACATTCAGTACTTC
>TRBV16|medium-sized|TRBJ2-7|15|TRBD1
CASSQGQLVPLEQYF
TGTGCCAGCAGCCAGGGACAGTTAGTCCCCCTCGAGCAGTACTTC
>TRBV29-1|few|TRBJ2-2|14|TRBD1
CSASRGTNTGELFF
TGCAGTGCATCCAGGGGGACAAACACCGGGGAGCTGTTTTTT
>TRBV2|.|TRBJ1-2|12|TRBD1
CTSRRGRVGYTF
TGTACCAGCAGAAGGGGGCGCGTCGGCTACACCTTC
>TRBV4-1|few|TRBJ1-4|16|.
CASSQGKGGTNEKLFF
TGCGCCAGCAGCCAAGGAAAGGGTGGAACTAATGAAAAACTGTTTTTT
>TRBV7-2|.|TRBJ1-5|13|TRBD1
CASGRGRNQPQHF
TGTGCCAGCGGCAGGGGGCGGAATCAGCCCCAGCATTTT
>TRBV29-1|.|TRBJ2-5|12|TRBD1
CSVDRGQETQYF
TGCAGCGTTGACAGGGGGCAAGAGACCCAGTACTTC
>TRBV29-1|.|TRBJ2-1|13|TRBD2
CSVALAVNNEQFF
TGCAGCGTTGCCCTAGCGGTTAACAATGAGCAGTTCTTC
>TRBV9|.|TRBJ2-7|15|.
CASSLSGESSYEQYF
TGTGCCAGCAGCCTGTCGGGGGAGAGCTCCTACGAGCAGTACTTC
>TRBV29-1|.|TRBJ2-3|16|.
CSVGGGLAVSTDTQYF
TGCAGCGTTGGGGGCGGTCTCGCGGTAAGCACAGATACGCAGTATTTT
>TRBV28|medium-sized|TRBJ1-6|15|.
CASRTWQEGSSPLHF
TGTGCCAGCAGAACTTGGCAGGAGGGAAGTTCACCCCTCCACTTT
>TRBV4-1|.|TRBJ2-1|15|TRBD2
CASSQTSGGVNEQFF
TGCGCCAGCAGCCAAACTAGCGGGGGAGTAAATGAGCAGTTCTTC